A selection of T cell receptor beta chains follows, all from one sample in a study of blood T cell repertoires in COVID-19. The protocol was immunoSEQ multiplex PCR, while the TCRdb copy is restricted to in-frame clones and leaves out a portion. The sample includes roughly 330,000 clones, 80% to 90% of them seen just once. Sequenced: peripheral blood. These TCRs come from a man aged 18-30 years who had recovered from COVID-19. CDR3s leave out the opening cysteine and the closing phenylalanine or tryptophan. Clone size is stated in some rows and not others, as once, few, many or a class when expanded.

- TRBV3-1/TRBV3-2 ASSRPGQLNTEAF
- TRBV18 ASSPQGYGDEQY
- TRBV19 ASSTGTSAPEAF
- TRBV5-1 ASSLGQGLMNTEAF
- TRBV4-3 ASSPGLAGGRSSYEQY
- TRBV11-2 ASSMETGGAGADNSPLH
few TRBV11-1 ASSLGTANNEKLF
- TRBV7-9 ASSLRLGADTQY
once TRBV5-1 ASSLFGTGGTEAF
- TRBV6-1 ASSEAPGPYKAF
- TRBV18 ASSTQGVNNQPQH